Below, one T cell receptor (beta chain) is given with its context. The sample is drawn from a study of CD8 T cells in Susac syndrome. cDNA came from about 0.46 to 1 ug RNA primed by random hexamers. TCRdb reanalysed the immunoSEQ multiplex PCR reads using MiXCR and keeps one entry per CDR3 protein. Found here are more than 150,000 distinct CDR3 sequences, around 96% of them singletons; the top ten hold 0.2% to 0.25%. The TCR was taken from a human donor with multiple sclerosis. Material for sequencing was CD8+ T cells from PBMCs.

In DNA form, the CDR3 reads TGCAGTGCTAGCGGCACGCCCTCAGGAAACACCATATATTTT. Its translation: CSASGTPSGNTIYF. This sequence joins TRBV20-1 and TRBJ1-3; D is ambiguous. The CDR3 is 14 residues long. V dropped 3 bases and J dropped 4 bases, with 13 bases sitting between them. The V gene's germline CDR1 is DFQATT and CDR2 SNEGSKA (reference sequence).